This entry is about one T cell receptor (beta chain). What it binds is not known. This sample's time point: week 23, last vaccination. Vaccination comprised doses that each held 300 ug of mutant IDH1 20-mer peptide, plus topical imiquimod. The record originates from a study of a mutant IDH1 vaccine in newly diagnosed glioma. About the study: Weeks 1, 3, 5, 7, 11, 15, 19 and 23 were when patients received their eight vaccinations.

Profiling relied on immunoSEQ multiplex PCR, and the TCRdb table lists in-frame clones only, not all of them. The data show approximately 79,000 clones, 75% to 90% seen once. This CDR3 region has 15 residues. Per the germline V gene, CDR1 is SGHRS and CDR2 is YFSETQ. Trimming stripped 5 bases from V and 0 bases from J, with 11 bases between. This sequence originates from a woman aged 45-65 years with glioma. This chain links TRBV5-1 with TRBJ2-2, with unresolved D. The input for sequencing was PBMCs, taken from a glioma patient whose treatment included an IDH1 peptide vaccine. CDR3 DNA sequence: TGCGCCAGCAGTACCACCGACGCGAACACCGGGGAGCTGTTTTTT. Protein: CASSTTDANTGELFF.